These 21 T cell receptor beta chains originate from one sample sequenced in a study of T cells in Graves' hyperthyroidism and ophthalmopathy. TCR beta CDR3 regions were amplified from RNA transcripts. The TCR CDR3 first-round RT-PCR relied on the HTBI primer set. MiXCR was run by TCRdb on the multiplex PCR reads, yielding one entry per CDR3 protein. The sample has under 500,000 distinct CDR3 sequences, roughly 13% seen once. Specimen: blood. Receptor source: a man aged 45-60 years with Graves' ophthalmopathy.

This clonotype was observed a handful of times. The chain couples TRBV12-3 or TRBV12-4 to TRBJ2-1, with 10 bases identical to TRBD1. V shed 5 bases, J shed 6 bases, and the junction held 4 bases outside the gene matches. This CDR3 spans 14 amino acids. CDR3 protein: CASSPGQGSNEQFF. In nucleotides, the CDR3 is TGTGCCAGCAGTCCGGGACAGGGGAGCAATGAGCAGTTCTTC.

This clonotype was counted at least ten times. The chain links TRBV27 to TRBJ2-3; TRBD2 matches 10 bases. The CDR3 has 15 amino acids. Germline V lookup: CDR1 MNHEY, CDR2 SMNVEV (reference sequence). J gave up 1 base and V 6 bases, and 4 bases lay outside the gene matches. The CDR3 loop is CASRSSGSRTDTQYF. CDR3 sequence (DNA): TGTGCCAGCAGGTCTAGCGGGAGCCGCACAGATACGCAGTATTTT.

This clonotype turned up a few times. The CDR3 spells CASSWGGTGNYEQYF. The CDR3 DNA reads as TGTGCCAGCAGTTGGGGAGGGACAGGGAACTACGAGCAGTACTTC. The rearrangement links TRBV6-5 to TRBJ2-7; 9 positions match TRBD1. Germline V gene data show CDR1 as MNHEY and CDR2 as SVGAGI. J was trimmed by 3 bases and V by 4 bases; bases with no gene match: 7. This CDR3 contains 15 residues.

This clonotype was recorded at least ten times. This chain links TRBV20-1 with TRBJ1-5; 7 bases map to TRBD1. The germline V gene has CDR1 DFQATT and CDR2 SNEGSKA (reference sequence). The CDR3 is made up of 16 amino acids. J was trimmed by 5 bases and V by 5 bases; bases with no gene match: 15. CDR3 loop: CSAPQGGNTDYQPQHF. The CDR3 DNA is TGCAGTGCTCCTCAGGGGGGGAACACAGATTATCAGCCCCAGCATTTT.

The chain recombines TRBV19 with TRBJ2-2; TRBD2 might be the D (5 bases). Germline V gene sequence: CDR1 LNHDA, CDR2 SQIVND (reference sequence). This CDR3 is built from 17 residues. Trimming shortened V by 0 bases and J by 4 bases, and 15 bases separated the two germline ends. CDR3 DNA sequence: TGTGCCAGTAGTATAGATTCAGTTTTAGGAGGCACCGGGGAGCTGTTTTTT. Its protein product is CASSIDSVLGGTGELFF.

This clonotype showed up many times. The V and J genes are TRBV20-1 and TRBJ2-7; 9 nucleotides align to TRBD1. The V segment lost 5 bases and the J segment 5 bases; nucleotides outside the gene matches: 7. This CDR3 comprises 13 residues. Germline-derived CDR1 and CDR2 are DFQATT and SNEGSKA (reference sequence). The CDR3 coding sequence is TGCAGTGCTCGCACAGGGGGCGGTCACGAGCAGTACTTC. Amino acid sequence: CSARTGGGHEQYF.

As to this clonotype: A single base separates this from a much larger clone, so it may be a read error. The chain carries TRBV20-1 and TRBJ2-1, with 9 bases fitting TRBD2. The end of the DNA fits TRBJ2-7 better, so the J call may be wrong. Germline-derived CDR1 and CDR2 are DFQATT and SNEGSKA (reference sequence). The CDR3 runs to 16 residues. The CDR3 is CSARSLREGRYNEQYF. For the CDR3, the DNA is TGCAGTGCTAGAAGTCTGCGGGAGGGCCGATACAATGAGCAGTACTTC.

This clonotype showed up many times. V is TRBV29-1 and J is TRBJ2-7; TRBD2 is a possible D gene (6 bases). CDR1 and CDR2 (germline): SQVTM, ANQGSEA. This CDR3 comprises 10 residues. V was clipped by 7 bases and J by 9 bases, with 13 bases between them. CDR3 bases: TGCAGCGGGTGGGAGGACGGGCAGTACTTC. Its protein is CSGWEDGQYF.

CDR3 DNA: TGCGCCAGCAGCTTGGACGGGGCGGAGGAACAGCCCCAGCATTTT. Protein sequence: CASSLDGAEEQPQHF. The genes are TRBV5-1 and TRBJ1-5; the D gene is possibly TRBD1 (5 bases). The CDR3 runs 15 residues. The V and J ends lost 0 bases and 7 bases respectively, with 14 bases between them. Germline V gene data show CDR1 as SGHRS and CDR2 as YFSETQ.

The V and J genes are TRBV5-1 and TRBJ1-1, with D maybe TRBD1 (5 bases). CDR1 is SGHRS and CDR2 is YFSETQ in the germline V gene. This CDR3 comprises 15 residues. Trimming removed 4 bases at V and 6 bases at J, with 19 bases between. The CDR3: CASSPQAGRGAEAFF. The CDR3 nucleotides are TGCGCCAGCAGCCCCCAAGCGGGGAGAGGGGCTGAAGCTTTCTTT.

This clonotype was observed many times. The V call is TRBV7-9, the J call TRBJ2-2; weak D call: TRBD2 (5 bases). With 1 base removed from V and 1 base from J, the gap between germline ends came to 7 bases. CDR3 length: 15 residues. Germline CDR1 reads SEHNR; CDR2 reads FQNEAQ (reference sequence). The DNA of the CDR3 is TGTGCCAGCAGCTTAGTCGCGGGGAACACCGGGGAGCTGTTTTTT. As protein: CASSLVAGNTGELFF.

The chain recombines TRBV19 with TRBJ2-1; tentatively, D is TRBD2 (5 bases). The V gene's germline CDR1 is LNHDA and CDR2 SQIVND (reference sequence). The CDR3 contains 14 residues. The chain's CDR3 is CAPPARTRDNEQFF. The DNA of the CDR3 is TGTGCTCCACCAGCCCGGACTCGGGACAATGAGCAGTTCTTC.

This sequence joins TRBV20-1 and TRBJ2-1; TRBD1 is a possible D gene (5 bases). With 1 base removed from V and 10 bases from J, the gap between germline ends came to 11 bases. Germline lookup yields CDR1 DFQATT and CDR2 SNEGSKA (reference sequence). The length of the CDR3 is 12 residues. The CDR3 DNA follows: TGCAGTGCTAGAGGGGGCATCGGCGAGCAGTTCTTC. Protein product: CSARGGIGEQFF.

V is TRBV4-1 and J is TRBJ2-7; maybe TRBD1 (5 bases). CDR1 and CDR2 from the germline V gene are MGHRA and YSYEKL. This CDR3 has 14 residues. V was trimmed by 3 bases and J by 2 bases, leaving 11 bases between them. The DNA for the CDR3 is TGCGCCAGCAGCCACAGACAGAAACCCTACGAGCAGTACTTC. Protein product: CASSHRQKPYEQYF.

The chain combines TRBV20-1 with TRBJ2-7, with TRBD2 matching 7 bases. V lost 6 bases to trimming and J lost 3 bases; unmatched junction nucleotides: 11. The CDR3 runs 14 residues. Germline V gene sequence: CDR1 DFQATT, CDR2 SNEGSKA (reference sequence). The CDR3, as DNA: TGCAGTGCCCGGAGGGAGCGGGGACGCTACGAGCAGTACTTC. Amino acids: CSARRERGRYEQYF.

This clonotype was detected a few times. The V gene is TRBV2, the J gene TRBJ2-6, with no clear D. The V gene's germline CDR1 is SNHLY and CDR2 FYNNEI. The length of the CDR3 is 17 residues. V lost 2 bases to trimming and J lost 0 bases, with 11 bases between them. The CDR3 bases are TGTGCCAGCAGTGAACCCGGTTCTGGCTCTGGGGCCAACGTCCTGACTTTC. Translation gives CASSEPGSGSGANVLTF.

This clonotype occurred many times. The gene calls are TRBV7-3 and TRBJ2-7, with 7 bases fitting TRBD2. The germline V gene encodes CDR1 SGHTA and CDR2 FQGTGA. The J segment lost 0 bases and the V segment lost 6 bases, leaving 8 bases of the junction unmatched. CDR3 length: 15 amino acids. The CDR3: CASRTGTKFSYEQYF. CDR3 bases: TGTGCCAGCAGAACCGGGACTAAATTCTCCTACGAGCAGTACTTC.

This clonotype was observed at least ten times. V usage is TRBV30 and J usage is TRBJ1-2, with 7 bases lining up with TRBD1. With 6 bases clipped from V and 3 bases from J, the junction kept 10 bases outside the gene matches. Germline V gene sequence: CDR1 GTSNPN, CDR2 SVGIG (reference sequence). The CDR3 is 14 residues long. The CDR3 spells CACTRQGRDYGYTF. The CDR3 DNA is TGTGCCTGCACCCGACAGGGCCGGGACTATGGCTACACCTTC.

This clonotype showed up many times. The chain combines TRBV12-3 or TRBV12-4 with TRBJ1-4; D perhaps matches TRBD1 (5 bases). The CDR3 length is 13 residues. Between the trimmed V and J ends, which lost 3 bases and 4 bases, there was a span of 6 bases. CDR3 loop: CASSFQGNEKLFF. The CDR3 region has the DNA TGTGCCAGCAGTTTTCAGGGTAATGAAAAACTGTTTTTT.

This clonotype was seen ten or more times. The gene calls are TRBV20-1 and TRBJ2-3; 7 positions agree with TRBD2. CDR1 and CDR2 (germline): DFQATT, SNEGSKA (reference sequence). The CDR3 has 16 amino acids. The CDR3 here is CSLGRLSGGFTDTQYF. CDR3 DNA: TGCAGCTTGGGGAGACTATCGGGAGGTTTCACAGATACGCAGTATTTT.

This clonotype has at least ten counts. The chain couples TRBV5-1 to TRBJ1-5; D remains unclear. Trimming shortened V by 0 bases and J by 0 bases, and 7 bases separated the two germline ends. This CDR3 comprises 15 residues. Germline CDR1 reads SGHRS; CDR2 reads YFSETQ. The CDR3: CASSLGEFSNQPQHF. The CDR3 bases are TGCGCCAGCAGCTTGGGGGAGTTTAGCAATCAGCCCCAGCATTTT.